These T cell receptor beta chains were read from a single sample in a study of blood T cells in healthy people across ages. TCRdb reprocessed the 5' RACE reads via MiXCR and lists one record per CDR3 protein. Of about 1.6 million distinct CDR3 sequences listed, about 31% are singletons. The specimen sequenced was blood. Receptors were obtained from a woman younger than 45 in good health. The CDR3 runs from the conserved cysteine through the conserved F or W. The order of the fields is V gene, clone size, D gene, J gene, CDR3 DNA, CDR3 protein. A D gene is named only where the DNA matches it firmly. Where a row states a size, it is once, few, many or the class of an expanded clone; other rows omit it.

TRBV20-1	NA	NA	TRBJ1-6	TGCAGTGCTAGTGGGGGAGGCAGAAATTCACCCCTCCACTTT	CSASGGGRNSPLHF
TRBV28	NA	NA	TRBJ2-7	TGTGCCAGCAGTTCCTCAAAGGAGCGAGGATCCTACGAGCAGTACTTC	CASSSSKERGSYEQYF
TRBV4-1	many	NA	TRBJ1-5	TGCGCCAGCAGCCAAGAGCCCGCAGGCAATCAGCCCCAGCATTTT	CASSQEPAGNQPQHF
TRBV25-1	NA	NA	TRBJ1-6	TGTGCCAGCAGTGCCGCGGGCTACCATAATTCACCCCTCCACTTT	CASSAAGYHNSPLHF
TRBV20-1	NA	TRBD2	TRBJ2-7	TGCAGTGCTAGAGACTCAGTAGCGGGGGACGAGCAGTACTTC	CSARDSVAGDEQYF
TRBV15	NA	NA	TRBJ2-7	TGTGCCACCAGTAGCACGTTGGGGATCGAGCAGTACTTC	CATSSTLGIEQYF
TRBV4-2	NA	TRBD2	TRBJ2-3	TGTGCCAGCAGTCAACGTTCGGGACTAGCGGGGGCCACAGATACGCAGTATTTT	CASSQRSGLAGATDTQYF
TRBV3-1	few	TRBD2	TRBJ2-3	TGTGCCAGCAGCGAAAGGCTAGCGGGGGGCCGCACAGATACGCAGTATTTT	CASSERLAGGRTDTQYF
TRBV2	NA	NA	TRBJ2-3	TGTGCCAGCTCACCGGGTCGAGGAGATACGCAGTATTTT	CASSPGRGDTQYF
TRBV28	NA	NA	TRBJ1-5	TGTGCCAGCAGTCCTACAGGGAGCATCGGTCAGCCCCAGCATTTT	CASSPTGSIGQPQHF
TRBV12-3/TRBV12-4	NA	TRBD2	TRBJ2-1	TGTGCCACCTCCGGACTAGCGGATAGGAGCTCCTACAATGAGCAGTTCTTC	CATSGLADRSSYNEQFF
TRBV19	NA	TRBD1	TRBJ2-1	TGTGTCAGTAGTACCCGACAGGGGGCGAGGTATGAGCAGTTCTTC	CVSSTRQGARYEQFF
TRBV5-1	once	NA	TRBJ2-6	TGCGCCAGCAGCCTGGGACATTCTGGCTCTGGGGCCAACGTCCTGACTTTC	CASSLGHSGSGANVLTF
TRBV27	few	TRBD1	TRBJ2-3	TGTGCCAGCAGGATCGACAGGGCCCCCACAGATACGCAGTATTTT	CASRIDRAPTDTQYF
TRBV25-1	few	TRBD1	TRBJ1-1	TGTGCCAGCAGTGACCGGACAGGGCCGAACACTGAAGCTTTCTTT	CASSDRTGPNTEAFF